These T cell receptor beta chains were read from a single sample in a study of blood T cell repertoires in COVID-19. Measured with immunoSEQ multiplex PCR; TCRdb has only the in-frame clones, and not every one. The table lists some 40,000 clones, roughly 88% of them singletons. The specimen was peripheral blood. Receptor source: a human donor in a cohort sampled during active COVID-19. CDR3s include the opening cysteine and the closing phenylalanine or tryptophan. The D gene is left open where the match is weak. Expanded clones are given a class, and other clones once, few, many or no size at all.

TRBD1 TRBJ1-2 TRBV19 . CASSPLDRGSGYTF TGTGCCAGTAGTCCCCTGGACAGGGGCAGTGGCTACACCTTC
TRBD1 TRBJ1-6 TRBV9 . CASSPETGGDNSPLHF TGTGCCAGCAGCCCGGAGACAGGGGGCGATAATTCACCCCTCCACTTT
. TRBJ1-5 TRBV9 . CASSVGGVSNQPQHF TGTGCCAGCAGCGTAGGCGGGGTTAGCAATCAGCCCCAGCATTTT
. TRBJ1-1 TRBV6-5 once CASSYSGGLAFF TGTGCCAGCAGTTACTCCGGGGGGTTGGCTTTCTTT
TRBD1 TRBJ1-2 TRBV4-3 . CASSQDRDRARGYTF TGCGCCAGCAGCCAAGACCGTGACAGGGCGCGTGGCTACACCTTC
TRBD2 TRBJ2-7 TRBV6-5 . CASRNRDYAFYEQYF TGTGCCAGTCGCAACCGGGACTACGCGTTCTACGAGCAGTACTTC
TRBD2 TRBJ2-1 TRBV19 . CASRRIAGGTSNEQFF TGTGCCAGTAGAAGGATAGCGGGGGGTACCTCCAATGAGCAGTTCTTC
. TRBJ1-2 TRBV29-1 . CSVDRGSYGYTF TGCAGCGTTGACAGGGGTTCCTATGGCTACACCTTC
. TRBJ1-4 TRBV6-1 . CASSEYFAIAATNEKLFF TGTGCCAGCAGTGAATACTTCGCGATAGCTGCAACTAATGAAAAACTGTTTTTT
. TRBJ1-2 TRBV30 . CAWSAEEGWEANYGYTF TGTGCCTGGAGTGCTGAGGAGGGATGGGAAGCTAACTATGGCTACACCTTC
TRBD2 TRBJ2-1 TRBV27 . CASRPTLAEAYNEQFF TGTGCCAGCCGCCCTACCCTAGCGGAAGCGTACAATGAGCAGTTCTTC
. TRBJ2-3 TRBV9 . CASSVGGGGTDTQYF TGTGCCAGCAGCGTAGGGGGCGGGGGCACAGATACGCAGTATTTT
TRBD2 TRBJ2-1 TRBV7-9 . CASSRLASGSLNEQFF TGTGCCAGCAGCCGTCTCGCTAGCGGGAGTCTTAATGAGCAGTTCTTC
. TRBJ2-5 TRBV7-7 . CASSPLGPGWETQYF TGTGCTAGCAGCCCACTCGGTCCGGGATGGGAGACCCAGTACTTC
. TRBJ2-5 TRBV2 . CASRSQGLGGETQYF TGTGCCAGCAGGTCCCAGGGCTTGGGAGGAGAGACCCAGTACTTC
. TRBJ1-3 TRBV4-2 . CASSNRVTGNTIYF TGTGCCAGCAGCAACAGGGTTACTGGAAACACCATATATTTT
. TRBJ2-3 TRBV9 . CASSVDVGTTPRDTQYF TGTGCCAGCAGCGTAGATGTTGGGACAACACCAAGAGATACGCAGTATTTT
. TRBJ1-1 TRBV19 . CASLGVFKRNTEAFF TGTGCCAGCTTAGGGGTTTTCAAAAGGAACACTGAAGCTTTCTTT
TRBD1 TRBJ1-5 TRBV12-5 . CASGLVWTGGNNQPQHF TGTGCTAGTGGTTTGGTATGGACAGGGGGTAATAATCAGCCCCAGCATTTT
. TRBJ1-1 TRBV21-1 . CASRREKRTGTEAFF TGTGCCAGCAGGAGGGAAAAACGAACGGGCACTGAAGCTTTCTTT
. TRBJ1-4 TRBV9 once CASSVAEAGKLFF TGTGCCAGCAGCGTAGCAGAAGCAGGGAAACTGTTTTTT
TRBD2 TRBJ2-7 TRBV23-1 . CASSIPGGPIHEQYF TGCGCCAGCAGCATCCCGGGGGGGCCAATCCACGAGCAGTACTTC
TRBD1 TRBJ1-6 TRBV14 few CASSQLAGTGATPLHF TGTGCCAGCAGCCAACTAGCCGGGACAGGGGCGACACCCCTCCACTTT
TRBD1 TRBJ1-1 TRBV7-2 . CASSFNRDRGPQEAFF TGTGCCAGCAGCTTCAACCGGGACAGGGGGCCACAGGAAGCTTTCTTT
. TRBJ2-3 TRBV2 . CASSERAATSTDTQYF TGTGCCAGCAGTGAGAGGGCGGCTACTAGCACAGATACGCAGTATTTT
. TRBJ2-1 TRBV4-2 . CASSQARDFRRDEQFF TGTGCCAGCAGCCAAGCCCGGGACTTTAGACGGGATGAGCAGTTCTTC
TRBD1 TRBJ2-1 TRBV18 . CASSPRRTGVLGGEQFF TGTGCCAGCTCACCGCGACGGACAGGGGTCTTGGGTGGTGAGCAGTTCTTC
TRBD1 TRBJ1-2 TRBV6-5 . CASSGRTGYGYTF TGTGCCAGTAGCGGAAGGACAGGCTATGGCTACACCTTC
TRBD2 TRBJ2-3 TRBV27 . CASSRLAGGPGTDTQYF TGTGCCAGCAGCCGACTAGCGGGGGGGCCAGGTACAGATACGCAGTATTTT
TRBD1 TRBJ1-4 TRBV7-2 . CASSLDFGTGSQKLFF TGTGCCAGCAGCTTAGATTTCGGGACAGGATCCCAAAAACTGTTTTTT
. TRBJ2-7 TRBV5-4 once CATRNRDTYEQYF TGTGCCACCCGGAACAGGGATACGTACGAGCAGTACTTC
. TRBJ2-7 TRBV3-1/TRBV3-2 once CASSQDGLSAGFYEQYF TGTGCCAGCAGCCAAGATGGCCTTTCGGCGGGGTTCTACGAGCAGTACTTC